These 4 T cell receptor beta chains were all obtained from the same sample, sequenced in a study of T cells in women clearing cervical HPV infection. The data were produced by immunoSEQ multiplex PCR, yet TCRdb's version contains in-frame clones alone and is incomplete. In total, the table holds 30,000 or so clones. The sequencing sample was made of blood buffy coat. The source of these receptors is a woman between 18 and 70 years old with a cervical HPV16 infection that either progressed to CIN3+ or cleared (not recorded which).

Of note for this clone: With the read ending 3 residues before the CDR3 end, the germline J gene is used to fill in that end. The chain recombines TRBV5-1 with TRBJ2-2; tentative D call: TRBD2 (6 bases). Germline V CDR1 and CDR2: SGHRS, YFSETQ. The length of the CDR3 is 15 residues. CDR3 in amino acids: CASSLAGVANEKLFF. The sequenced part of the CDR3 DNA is TGCGCCAGCAGCTTGGCGGGGGTGGCTAATGAAAAG.

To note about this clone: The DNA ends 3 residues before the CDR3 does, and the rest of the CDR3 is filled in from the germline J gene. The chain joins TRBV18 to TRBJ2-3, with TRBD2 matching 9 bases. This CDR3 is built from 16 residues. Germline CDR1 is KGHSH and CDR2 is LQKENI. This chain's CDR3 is CASSPSSGTYQEAQYF. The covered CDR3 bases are TGTGCCAGCTCCCCATCTAGCGGGACGTACCAAGAGGCG.

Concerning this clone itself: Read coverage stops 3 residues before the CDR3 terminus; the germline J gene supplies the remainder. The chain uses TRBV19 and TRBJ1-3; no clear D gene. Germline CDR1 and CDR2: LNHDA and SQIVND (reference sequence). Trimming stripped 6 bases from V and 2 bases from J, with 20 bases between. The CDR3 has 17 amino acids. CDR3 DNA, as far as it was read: TGTGCCAGTAGGCCGAATCTAAGGGTACCCCCTGGAAACACC. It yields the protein CASRPNLRVPPGNT. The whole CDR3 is CASRPNLRVPPGNTIYF.

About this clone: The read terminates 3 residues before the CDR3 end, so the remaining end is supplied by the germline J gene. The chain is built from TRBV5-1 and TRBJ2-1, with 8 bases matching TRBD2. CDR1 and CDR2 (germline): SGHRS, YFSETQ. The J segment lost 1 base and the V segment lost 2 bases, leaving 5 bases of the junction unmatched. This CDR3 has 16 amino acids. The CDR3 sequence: CASSLEGGGSYNEQFF. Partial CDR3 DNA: TGCGCCAGCAGCTTAGAGGGCGGGGGGTCCTACAATGAG.